The 15 T cell receptor beta chains reported below all come from one sample, sequenced in a study of CD8+ T cells in alopecia areata. It was cDNA, reverse transcribed from extracted RNA, that served as the sequencing template. Only in-frame clones appear in the TCRdb table, and some are missing; sequencing was by immunoSEQ multiplex PCR. Counted here are some 150,000 clones, about 51% occurring once; the ten biggest clones make up 15% to 20%. Sequences were derived from CD8+ T cells sorted from blood, sampled at week 0. These receptors were obtained from a human donor with alopecia areata.

This clone was picked up one time. The chain is built from TRBV6-5 and TRBJ1-1, with D perhaps TRBD1 (5 bases). V dropped 2 bases and J dropped 5 bases, with 12 bases sitting between them. This CDR3 has 14 amino acids. CDR1 and CDR2 (germline): MNHEY, SVGAGI. CDR3 bases: TGTGCCAGCAGTTACAGAGAGGGGAGGACTGAAGCTTTCTTT. It encodes CASSYREGRTEAFF.

The CDR3 nucleotides read TGTGCCAGCAACGACAGGAAGTATCAGCCCCAGCATTTT. This encodes CASNDRKYQPQHF. The chain is built from TRBV2 and TRBJ1-5; perhaps TRBD1 as D (6 bases). Germline V gene sequence: CDR1 SNHLY, CDR2 FYNNEI. CDR3 size: 13 residues. V lost 7 bases, J lost 5 bases, and 12 bases lay in between.

This clone was seen more than once but under ten times. The chain carries TRBV30 and TRBJ2-2; D is unclear. Germline V gives CDR1 GTSNPN, CDR2 SVGIG (reference sequence). The CDR3 spans 16 residues. Trimming left V 1 base short and J 0 bases short, with 12 bases between. The CDR3 coding sequence is TGTGCCTGGAGTGGGTCAGGAGATCCGAACACCGGGGAGCTGTTTTTT. Residues: CAWSGSGDPNTGELFF.

The chain has TRBV30 and TRBJ1-1, with a tentative D call TRBD1 (5 bases). Germline CDR1 reads GTSNPN; CDR2 reads SVGIG (reference sequence). V dropped 5 bases and J dropped 1 base, with 8 bases sitting between them. The CDR3 is 12 residues long. The CDR3 sequence: CAWARANTEAFF. The CDR3 region has the DNA TGTGCCTGGGCCAGGGCGAACACTGAAGCTTTCTTT.

The rearrangement uses TRBV4-3 and TRBJ1-1, with a weak D call TRBD1 (5 bases). This CDR3 region has 13 residues. Trimming took off 4 bases at V and 3 bases at J, with 9 bases between the two ends. From germline, CDR1 is LGHNA and CDR2 YSLEER. The chain's CDR3 is CASSRVRDTEAFF. CDR3 bases: TGCGCCAGCAGCCGAGTCAGGGACACTGAAGCTTTCTTT.

This chain connects TRBV7-2 to TRBJ1-4, with no clear D. This CDR3 has 14 amino acids. Germline V gives CDR1 SGHTA, CDR2 FQGNSA. V was pared by 2 bases and J by 8 bases, with 12 bases between. The CDR3 sequence is CASSLLTLGEKLFF. For the CDR3, the DNA is TGTGCCAGCAGCTTACTTACTTTGGGGGAAAAACTGTTTTTT.

This clone was seen many times. This chain joins TRBV6-1 and TRBJ1-2; 10 nucleotides match TRBD1. The CDR3 contains 15 residues. V lost 6 bases and J lost 4; bases outside the gene matches: 8. The V gene's germline CDR1 is MNHNS and CDR2 SASEGT. The CDR3: CASSLRDRGAYGYTF. CDR3 DNA: TGTGCCAGCAGCCTCCGGGACAGGGGCGCCTATGGCTACACCTTC.

The J gene is TRBJ2-2, the V gene TRBV9; either TRBD1 or TRBD2 may fit D (5 bases each). CDR3 length: 16 amino acids. From germline, CDR1 is SGDLS and CDR2 YYNGEE. The V end lost 0 bases, the J end lost 4 bases, and 13 bases lay between the germline ends. This CDR3 is CASSVGDLGGTGELFF. CDR3 nucleotide sequence: TGTGCCAGCAGCGTAGGGGACCTTGGGGGCACCGGGGAGCTGTTTTTT.

Only a few counts were recorded for this clone. The gene calls are TRBV6-4 and TRBJ2-1; a weak D match, TRBD2 (5 bases). V lost 0 bases to trimming and J lost 4 bases, with 13 bases between them. Germline CDR1 and CDR2: MRHNA and SNTAGT. The CDR3 length is 16 residues. Here the CDR3 reads CASSDSRAAVYNEQFF. DNA for the CDR3: TGTGCCAGCAGTGACTCGAGGGCCGCCGTATACAATGAGCAGTTCTTC.

The rearrangement links TRBV4-1 to TRBJ1-5; D is undetermined. The germline V gene has CDR1 MGHRA and CDR2 YSYEKL. The V end was cut by 2 bases, the J end by 0 bases, with 11 bases between. The CDR3 contains 16 residues. The CDR3 sequence is CASSQSERDSNQPQHF. The CDR3 region has the DNA TGCGCCAGCAGCCAATCGGAGAGGGATAGCAATCAGCCCCAGCATTTT.

This chain joins TRBV7-2 and TRBJ2-7; unclear D gene. V was clipped by 5 bases and J by 2 bases, with 10 bases between them. The CDR3 sequence is 13 residues long. The germline V gene has CDR1 SGHTA and CDR2 FQGNSA. CDR3 residues: CASSPALTYEQYF. The DNA for the CDR3 is TGTGCCAGCAGCCCGGCATTGACCTACGAGCAGTACTTC.

Turning to this clone: Distinct nucleotide sequences in the sample also encode this CDR3. The J gene is TRBJ2-2, the V gene TRBV9, with D uncertain. With 0 bases removed from V and 6 bases from J, the gap between germline ends came to 3 bases. This CDR3 spans 12 amino acids. Germline values: CDR1 SGDLS, CDR2 YYNGEE. DNA of the CDR3: TGTGCCAGCAGCGTAGGTTCCGGGGAGCTGTTTTTT. Its translation: CASSVGSGELFF.

The chain uses TRBV7-2 and TRBJ1-1; the match to TRBD1 covers 7 bases. The CDR3 totals 15 residues. Trimming at V came to 4 bases and at J to 4 bases, leaving 9 bases not matched to a gene. The germline V gene encodes CDR1 SGHTA and CDR2 FQGNSA. CDR3 nucleotide sequence: TGTGCCAGCAGCTCCTCACCCGCAGGGGGCACTGAAGCTTTCTTT. Encoded protein: CASSSSPAGGTEAFF.

The chain is built from TRBV19 and TRBJ2-7; D is perhaps TRBD1 (6 bases). V gave up 5 bases and J gave up 4 bases, with 12 bases separating them. CDR3 length: 13 amino acids. Germline lookup yields CDR1 LNHDA and CDR2 SQIVND (reference sequence). CDR3 region: CASSWTEGYEQYF. CDR3 DNA sequence: TGTGCCAGTAGTTGGACAGAGGGATACGAGCAGTACTTC.

There are a few counts of this clone. V is TRBV2 and J is TRBJ2-1, with 11 bases lining up with TRBD2. Looked up from germline, CDR1 is SNHLY and CDR2 is FYNNEI. Trimming removed 8 bases from V and 10 bases from J; junction bases left unmatched: 10. This CDR3 spans 14 amino acids. The CDR3, as DNA: TGTGCCAGCGGGAGACTAGCGGGATTATGGGAGCAGTTCTTC. Its translation is CASGRLAGLWEQFF.